Described below is a single T cell receptor (beta chain) sequence and its context. The data stem from a study of shared clonotypes between healthy human individuals. This CDR3 has 15 amino acids. The germline CDR1 and CDR2 sequences are MGHRA and YSYEKL. Trimming removed 1 base from V and 7 bases from J, with 14 bases in between. All donors were healthy HIV-negative adults lacking recent acute infections or vaccinations. An even split of each subset's genomic DNA across several immunoSEQ plates was performed. Roughly 27,000 T cell genomes, or approximately 190 ng DNA, went into the sorted-subset replicate PCRs. Using immunoSEQ multiplex PCR, the repertoire was profiled, and TCRdb retains in-frame clones only, with some absent. Of some 2,500,000 clones in the sample, less than 95% were seen once.

Sequencing was performed on naive CD4+ T cells from PBMCs. Subset noted: CD45RA+ positively selected. The TCR comes from a man aged 18 to 35 in good health. Some clones in this sample may be carry-over from other donors' samples. J is TRBJ2-1 and V is TRBV4-1; no definite D call. In DNA form, the CDR3 reads TGCGCCAGCAGCCAAGTTGTGGTAGCATGGAATGAGCAGTTCTTC. Translated, it gives CASSQVVVAWNEQFF.